A single sample gave rise to the 4 T cell receptor beta chains below, sequenced in a study of T-cell reconstitution after alpha-beta-depleted transplantation in children (dated by TCRdb to about 2016). The sample's treatment or condition label, decoded: allogeneic hematopoietic cell transplantation with graft depleted of TCRalphabeta T cells and CD19 B cells. Library preparation was by PCR. The sequencer was an Illumina HiSeq 2500. TCR library preparation used molecular barcoding, with unique molecular identifiers applied to normalize quantification of the TCRbeta repertoire. Through fastp at Q25 and MiXCR, TCRdb rebuilt clones from the public reads, retaining in-frame beta chains. All rows with the same CDR3 protein become a single entry with the most common DNA and genes. The sample table records hundreds of thousands of distinct CDR3 sequences; about an eighth of these occur just once. The ten largest clones represent 0.79% of the sample.

Sequences were derived from PBMCs, sampled before TCRalphabeta/CD19-depleted stem cell transplant. The receptors come from a girl aged 2-10 years with congenital amegakaryocytic thrombocytopenia, due to receive a stem cell transplant.

About this clonotype: A much larger clone lies a single base off, so this may be a read error. The chain's CDR3 is CASSPTGPLGSYNGQFF. Written as DNA, the CDR3 is TGCGCCAGCAGCCCCACCGGGCCCCTAGGATCGTACAATGGGCAGTTCTTC. The chain uses TRBV5-1 and TRBJ2-1; D unresolved. The CDR3 loop spans 17 amino acids. CDR1 is SGHRS, CDR2 YFSETQ, per germline.

This clonotype has ten or more counts. The rearrangement links TRBV5-1 to TRBJ2-3, with a weak D call TRBD2 (5 bases). The CDR3 is made up of 14 amino acids. Trimming removed 3 bases from V and 3 bases from J, with 11 bases in between. Germline V CDR1 and CDR2: SGHRS, YFSETQ. The CDR3 protein is CASSSGNPTDTQYF. In DNA, the CDR3 is TGCGCCAGCAGCTCCGGGAACCCGACAGATACGCAGTATTTT.

The rearrangement links TRBV5-1 to TRBJ2-5; TRBD1 aligns across 7 bases. The CDR3 has 13 amino acids. Losses at the gene ends were 6 bases for V and 9 bases for J; bases not matched to a gene: 11. The germline CDR1 and CDR2 sequences are SGHRS and YFSETQ. DNA of the CDR3: TGCGCCAGCACCCTCGAGGGGGCGAGGGCCCAGTACTTC. This sequence encodes CASTLEGARAQYF.

This clonotype was seen a handful of times. This chain links TRBV11-1 with TRBJ2-7, with D maybe TRBD1 (6 bases). V was shortened by 2 bases and J by 0 bases, with 23 bases between the two germline ends. CDR1 and CDR2 from the germline V gene are SGHAT and FQDESV (reference sequence). This CDR3 contains 19 residues. CDR3 in amino acids: CASSLIRDTFTTSSYEQYF. The CDR3 nucleotides read TGTGCCAGCAGCTTAATTCGGGACACCTTCACTACCAGCTCCTACGAGCAGTACTTC.